This record looks at one T cell receptor (beta chain) sequence and its context. The sample originates from a study of cytomegalovirus exposure and HLA in healthy donors. PCR primers comprised 60 Vbeta and 13 Jbeta primers. The assay was immunoSEQ multiplex PCR, and TCRdb's table has in-frame clones only and misses some. The sample holds approximately 120,000 clones. This receptor was obtained from a man aged 18 to 29 in good health and CMV-seronegative. Sequencing was carried out using PBMCs.

This CDR3 reads CASSYRGTEAFF. The CDR3 DNA sequence: TGTGCCAGCTCCTACAGGGGGACTGAAGCTTTCTTT. The rearrangement joins TRBV18 to TRBJ1-1; 8 bases align to TRBD1. The CDR3 totals 12 residues. With V trimmed by 6 bases and J by 5 bases, 2 bases remained unmatched. Germline V gene sequence: CDR1 KGHSH, CDR2 LQKENI.